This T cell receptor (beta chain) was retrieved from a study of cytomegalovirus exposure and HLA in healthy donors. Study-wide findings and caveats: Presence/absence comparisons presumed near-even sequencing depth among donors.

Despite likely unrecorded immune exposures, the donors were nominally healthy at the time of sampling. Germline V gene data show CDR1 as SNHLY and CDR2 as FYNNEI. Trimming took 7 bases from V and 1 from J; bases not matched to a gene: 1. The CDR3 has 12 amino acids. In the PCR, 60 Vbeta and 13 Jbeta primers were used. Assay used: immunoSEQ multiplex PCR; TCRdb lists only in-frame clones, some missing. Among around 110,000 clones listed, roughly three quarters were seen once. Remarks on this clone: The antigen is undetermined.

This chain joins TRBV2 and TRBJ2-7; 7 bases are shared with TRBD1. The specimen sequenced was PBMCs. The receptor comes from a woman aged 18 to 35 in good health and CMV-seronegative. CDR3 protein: CASNRGSYEQYF. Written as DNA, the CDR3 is TGTGCCAGCAACAGGGGTTCCTACGAGCAGTACTTC. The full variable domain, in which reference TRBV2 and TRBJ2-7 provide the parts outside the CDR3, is EPEVTQTPSHQVTQMGQEVILRCVPISNHLYFYWYRQILGQKVEFLVSFYNNEISEKSEIFDDQFSVERPDGSNFTLKIRSTKLEDSAMYFCASNRGSYEQYFGPGTRLTVT.